The entry below gives a single T cell receptor (beta chain) sequence along with its context. The antigen is undetermined. The protocol was immunoSEQ multiplex PCR, while the TCRdb copy is restricted to in-frame clones and leaves out a portion. The sample lists 9,500 to 12,000 clones; 60% to 85% were seen once. This sample was taken from a study of graft-versus-host responses after intestinal transplantation. Study-wide context: As for transplant type, recipients had multivisceral, liver-intestinal, or isolated intestinal grafts. All recipients got anti-thymocyte globulin induction, then tacrolimus and steroids for approximately 3 years.

General study findings and limits: Circulating GvH clones peaking coincided with falling HvG clones soon after transplant. Recipient marrow harbored GvH clones, some of which surfaced first in ileum or blood.

The CDR3 contains 15 residues. V shed 5 bases and J 5 bases; nucleotides not matched to a gene: 5. CDR1 and CDR2 from the germline V gene are MNHEY and SMNVEV (reference sequence). The sample consisted of PBMCs, taken roughly 490 days after intestinal transplant. The clonotype comes from a human patient who received an intestinal transplant, so some T cells may come from the graft donor. The chain uses TRBV27 and TRBJ2-2; 10 nucleotides line up with TRBD2. The CDR3 DNA is TGTGCCAGCAGTGCTAGCGGGAGCTATACCGGGGAGCTGTTTTTT. Translated: CASSASGSYTGELFF.